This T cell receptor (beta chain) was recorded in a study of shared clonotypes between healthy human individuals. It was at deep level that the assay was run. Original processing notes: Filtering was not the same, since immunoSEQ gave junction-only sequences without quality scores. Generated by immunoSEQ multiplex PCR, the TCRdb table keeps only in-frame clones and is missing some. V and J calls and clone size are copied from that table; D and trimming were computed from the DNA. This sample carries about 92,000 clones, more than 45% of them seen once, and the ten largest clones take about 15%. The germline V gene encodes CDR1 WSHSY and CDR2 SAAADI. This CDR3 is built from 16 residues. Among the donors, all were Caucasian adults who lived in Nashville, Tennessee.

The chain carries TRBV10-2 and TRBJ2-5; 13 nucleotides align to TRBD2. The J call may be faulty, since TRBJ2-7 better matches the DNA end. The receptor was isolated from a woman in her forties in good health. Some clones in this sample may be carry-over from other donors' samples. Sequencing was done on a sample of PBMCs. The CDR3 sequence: CASSSRTSGSFNEQYF. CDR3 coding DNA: TGCGCCAGCAGTTCTCGGACTAGCGGGAGCTTCAACGAGCAGTACTTC.